The 30 T cell receptor beta chains presented below share a single source sample, sequenced in a study of blood T cells in healthy people across ages. The second PCR ran about 6 to 11 cycles with a sample-barcoded 5' primer and J-beta primers. One entry per CDR3 protein, called by TCRdb with MiXCR from the 5' RACE reads. The sample holds fewer than 1 million distinct CDR3 sequences, under 45% seen once. The sequenced material came from blood. Receptors originate from a man between 60 and 75 years old in good health.

The chain has TRBV7-3 and TRBJ2-6, with 9 positions matching TRBD2. CDR1 and CDR2 (germline): SGHTA, FQGTGA. The CDR3 loop spans 17 amino acids. With V trimmed by 4 bases and J by 4 bases, 8 bases remained unmatched. CDR3 amino acids: CASSSGLATYGANVLTF. The CDR3 DNA reads TGTGCCAGCAGCTCGGGACTAGCCACTTACGGGGCCAACGTCCTGACTTTC. The full variable domain, its missing parts supplied by reference TRBV7-3 and TRBJ2-6, is GAGVSQTPSNKVTEKGKYVELRCDPISGHTALYWYRQSLGQGPEFLIYFQGTGAADDSGLPNDRFFAVRPEGSVSTLKIQRTERGDSAVYLCASSSGLATYGANVLTFGAGSRLTVL.

This clonotype was seen at least ten times. The V gene is TRBV6-2 or TRBV6-3, the J gene TRBJ2-7; D uncertain. The V gene's germline CDR1 is MNHEY and CDR2 SVGEGT. This CDR3 spans 8 amino acids. Trimming cost V 10 bases and J 7 bases, with 5 bases left between them. In DNA form, the CDR3 reads TGTGCCATAGGGGAGCAGTACTTC. Its translation: CAIGEQYF.

J is TRBJ2-1 and V is TRBV20-1; the match to TRBD2 covers 12 bases. V shed 3 bases and J 8 bases; nucleotides not matched to a gene: 14. The CDR3 spans 17 residues. Germline V CDR1 and CDR2: DFQATT, SNEGSKA (reference sequence). This CDR3 reads CSARDPATSGGWDEQFF. The CDR3 bases are TGCAGTGCTAGGGATCCCGCGACTAGCGGGGGATGGGATGAGCAGTTCTTC.

This clonotype occurred once. V is TRBV7-2 and J is TRBJ1-4; unclear D gene. Germline-derived CDR1 and CDR2 are SGHTA and FQGNSA. V lost 4 bases and J lost 8, with 11 bases in between. The CDR3 contains 13 residues. CDR3: CASSSLREEKLFF. CDR3 nucleotides: TGTGCCAGCAGCTCCCTCCGTGAGGAAAAACTGTTTTTT.

The chain employs TRBV4-3 and TRBJ2-5; weak D call: TRBD1 (5 bases). The V gene lost 3 bases and the J gene lost 9 bases, with 14 bases spanning the gap. In germline, CDR1 is LGHNA, CDR2 YSLEER. The CDR3 contains 13 residues. In nucleotides, the CDR3 is TGCGCCAGCAGCCAGGGGTTGGGGCCGGCCCAGTACTTC. Its protein is CASSQGLGPAQYF.

In this sample, this clonotype turned up a few times. The J gene is TRBJ2-7, the V gene TRBV12-3 or TRBV12-4, with TRBD1 matching 8 bases. This CDR3 is 13 amino acids long. J gave up 5 bases and V 5 bases, and 5 bases lay outside the gene matches. CDR3 DNA sequence: TGTGCCAGCAGTCAAGGACAGGGCAACGAGCAGTACTTC. Translation: CASSQGQGNEQYF.

The rearrangement uses TRBV6-2 or TRBV6-3 and TRBJ2-1; 9 nucleotides match TRBD2. Germline-derived CDR1 and CDR2 are MNHEY and SVGEGT. V shed 5 bases and J 8 bases; nucleotides not matched to a gene: 13. CDR3 length: 16 amino acids. The CDR3, as DNA: TGTGCCAGCAGTCCAAATATAGCGGGGGCCGCGGATGAGCAGTTCTTC. Protein: CASSPNIAGAADEQFF.

This clonotype was seen once. The J gene is TRBJ2-7, the V gene TRBV7-2, with 8 bases aligning to TRBD2. The end of the DNA aligns better with TRBJ2-5, so the J call may be wrong. CDR3 length: 17 residues. In germline, CDR1 is SGHTA, CDR2 FQGNSA. CDR3 bases: TGTGCCAGCAGCTTAGCGAGAGGGCGAGCGGGGGAAGAGACCCAGTACTTC. Protein: CASSLARGRAGEETQYF.

The chain carries TRBV9 and TRBJ2-7; D call uncertain. V shed 1 base and J shed 2 bases, with 10 bases lying between them. CDR3 length: 14 residues. Per germline, CDR1 SGDLS and CDR2 YYNGEE. The CDR3: CASSVTVETYEQYF. Here the CDR3 DNA reads TGTGCCAGCAGCGTAACGGTAGAAACCTACGAGCAGTACTTC.

This rearrangement joins TRBV30 to TRBJ2-7, with 7 bases matching TRBD1. Trimming at V came to 7 bases and at J to 0 bases, leaving 9 bases not matched to a gene. This CDR3 spans 14 amino acids. Germline values: CDR1 GTSNPN, CDR2 SVGIG (reference sequence). Here the CDR3 DNA reads TGTGCCTCGGTAGGGGGCGATCGCTCCTACGAGCAGTACTTC. Translated: CASVGGDRSYEQYF. The full variable domain, completed using reference TRBV30 and TRBJ2-7, is SQTIHQWPATLVQPVGSPLSLECTVEGTSNPNLYWYRQAAGRGLQLLFYSVGIGQISSEVPQNLSASRPQDRQFILSSKKLLLSDSGFYLCASVGGDRSYEQYFGPGTRLTVT.

The V gene is TRBV20-1, the J gene TRBJ2-7, with D unclear. V was shortened by 3 bases and J by 3 bases, with 12 bases between the two germline ends. The CDR3 contains 13 residues. The germline V gene has CDR1 DFQATT and CDR2 SNEGSKA (reference sequence). Written as DNA, the CDR3 is TGCAGTGCTAGGTGGCAGGTGGACTACGAGCAGTACTTC. Encoded protein: CSARWQVDYEQYF.

J is TRBJ2-4 and V is TRBV7-2; D is perhaps TRBD2 (7 bases). The end of the DNA is better explained by TRBJ2-5, so the J call may be wrong. The germline V gene has CDR1 SGHTA and CDR2 FQGNSA. The CDR3 has 17 residues. The CDR3 bases are TGTGCCAGCAGCTTTACTGGAGGGGGGGCGGAAGGCGAGACCCAGTACTTC. Translating it yields CASSFTGGGAEGETQYF.

The rearrangement joins TRBV7-9 to TRBJ2-3; no clear D gene. Germline assignment: CDR1 SEHNR and CDR2 FQNEAQ (reference sequence). This CDR3 spans 16 amino acids. V lost 5 bases, J lost 0 bases, and 15 bases lay in between. The CDR3, as DNA: TGTGCCAGCAGCCTCCCGGGCAGCCTAAGCACAGATACGCAGTATTTT. As protein: CASSLPGSLSTDTQYF.

This clonotype came up a few times. This rearrangement joins TRBV12-3 or TRBV12-4 to TRBJ2-2, with 7 bases identical to TRBD2. The CDR3 length is 14 residues. With 7 bases clipped from V and 6 bases from J, the junction kept 8 bases outside the gene matches. In nucleotides, the CDR3 is TGTGCCAGCACCCAGGGAGGGGCGGCCGGGGAGCTGTTTTTT. It translates to CASTQGGAAGELFF.

There are a few counts of this clonotype. This chain connects TRBV10-3 to TRBJ2-1; D may correspond to TRBD1 or TRBD2 (5 bases each). CDR3 size: 15 residues. Germline-derived CDR1 and CDR2 are ENHRY and SYGVKD. Deletions cut 6 bases from V and 3 bases from J, with 15 bases between. The CDR3 region is CAIRQRGEGYNEQFF. The CDR3, as DNA: TGTGCCATCAGGCAGAGGGGCGAGGGCTACAATGAGCAGTTCTTC.

The chain has TRBV24-1 and TRBJ1-2, with TRBD1 as a possible D gene (6 bases). The CDR3 runs to 15 residues. V lost 3 bases and J 4 bases, leaving 14 bases between the germline ends. Germline lookup yields CDR1 KGHDR and CDR2 SFDVKD. This chain's CDR3 is CATSDARQGFYGYTF. DNA of the CDR3: TGTGCCACCAGTGATGCCCGGCAGGGGTTCTATGGCTACACCTTC.

The chain recombines TRBV7-2 with TRBJ2-1; possible D gene TRBD2, 7 bases. The CDR3 has 16 residues. Germline loops: CDR1 SGHTA, CDR2 FQGNSA. With 2 bases removed from V and 2 bases from J, the gap between germline ends came to 13 bases. In nucleotides, the CDR3 is TGTGCCAGCAGCTTAAGGGGGAGGGAGGCCTACAATGAGCAGTTCTTC. Its protein is CASSLRGREAYNEQFF.

This chain joins TRBV9 and TRBJ2-3, with a possible D match to TRBD2 (7 bases). This CDR3 is built from 16 residues. V was cut by 3 bases and J by 0 bases, with 14 bases left in between. Germline CDR1 reads SGDLS; CDR2 reads YYNGEE. CDR3 DNA: TGTGCCAGCAGCGCCGAAGGGGGGGTTAGCACAGATACGCAGTATTTT. The encoded protein is CASSAEGGVSTDTQYF.

This clonotype has more than one count but fewer than ten. DNA for the CDR3: TGTGCCAGCAGCTCGGGACAGGGGTGGTATACGCAGTATTTT. Protein: CASSSGQGWYTQYF. The chain links TRBV7-6 to TRBJ2-3; 10 bases are shared with TRBD1. The CDR3 is 14 residues long. Losses at the gene ends were 4 bases for V and 7 bases for J; bases not matched to a gene: 5. CDR1 SGHVS and CDR2 FNYEAQ come from the germline V gene. The variable domain in full, with the rest retrieved from reference TRBV7-6 and TRBJ2-3, is GAGVSQSPRYKVTKRGQDVALRCDPISGHVSLYWYRQALGQGPEFLTYFNYEAQQDKSGLPNDRFSAERPEGSISTLTIQRTEQRDSAMYRCASSSGQGWYTQYFGPGTRLTVL.

The rearrangement joins TRBV20-1 to TRBJ2-5, with D perhaps matching TRBD1 or TRBD2 (5 bases each). The CDR3 sequence is 12 residues long. V lost 5 bases to trimming and J lost 4 bases, with 11 bases between them. CDR1 DFQATT and CDR2 SNEGSKA come from the germline V gene (reference sequence). The CDR3 loop is CSAGERGETQYF. CDR3 bases: TGCAGTGCTGGGGAGAGGGGAGAGACCCAGTACTTC.

CDR3 nucleotides: TGTGCCAGCAGCCGAGACGCCTCCGAGCAGTACTTC. Translated: CASSRDASEQYF. This chain connects TRBV7-2 to TRBJ2-5; D is undetermined. The end of the DNA aligns better with TRBJ2-7, so the J call may be wrong. The CDR3 covers 12 residues. Germline V gives CDR1 SGHTA, CDR2 FQGNSA.

This chain connects TRBV20-1 to TRBJ2-5; 7 bases agree with TRBD2. Germline CDR1 and CDR2: DFQATT and SNEGSKA (reference sequence). The CDR3 has 14 residues. Written as DNA, the CDR3 is TGCAGCGCTTTACTAGCGACTAACCAAGAGACCCAGTACTTC. Encoded protein: CSALLATNQETQYF.

This clonotype was recorded only once. This chain links TRBV6-5 with TRBJ2-7; 7 bases match TRBD1. Germline assignment: CDR1 MNHEY and CDR2 SVGAGI. This CDR3 has 14 amino acids. V lost 6 bases to trimming and J lost 5 bases; unmatched junction nucleotides: 10. As DNA, the CDR3 is TGTGCCAGCAGACGCAGCTCGACAGGGCACGAGCAGTACTTC. Its translation: CASRRSSTGHEQYF.

CDR3 amino acids: CASSNTASTLYNEQFF. DNA of the CDR3: TGTGCCAGCAGTAACACCGCGTCAACCCTTTACAATGAGCAGTTCTTC. V is TRBV6-2 or TRBV6-3 and J is TRBJ2-1; D ambiguous. CDR1 MNHEY and CDR2 SVGEGT come from the germline V gene. Trimming left V 5 bases short and J 4 bases short, with 18 bases between. CDR3 length equals 16 residues.

This chain joins TRBV28 and TRBJ1-2; 9 bases are shared with TRBD1. The CDR3 loop spans 15 amino acids. After removal of 6 bases from V and 2 bases from J, the junction contained 7 bases not matched to a gene. Germline V CDR1 and CDR2: MDHEN, SYDVKM. This CDR3 reads CASRGGTGRNYGYTF. The DNA of the CDR3 is TGTGCCAGCAGGGGGGGGACAGGGCGAAACTATGGCTACACCTTC.

This clonotype was detected a few times. The V gene is TRBV4-1, the J gene TRBJ1-2, with D tentatively TRBD1 (6 bases). Deletions cut 1 base from V and 4 bases from J, with 13 bases between. This CDR3 is built from 15 residues. Germline values: CDR1 MGHRA, CDR2 YSYEKL. DNA of the CDR3: TGCGCCAGCAGCCAAGGCCAGGGGAGGGGCTATGGCTACACCTTC. Translated, it gives CASSQGQGRGYGYTF.

This clonotype appeared a few times. The chain joins TRBV6-2 or TRBV6-3 to TRBJ2-7, with TRBD2 matching over 8 bases. Germline CDR1 and CDR2: MNHEY and SVGEGT. V shed 8 bases, J shed 2 bases, and the junction held 8 bases outside the gene matches. CDR3 length: 14 residues. The CDR3 sequence: CASRPSGGTYEQYF. The CDR3 DNA sequence: TGTGCCAGCCGTCCCAGCGGGGGTACCTACGAGCAGTACTTC.

This chain connects TRBV27 to TRBJ2-7, with 8 bases aligning to TRBD1. V lost 4 bases, J lost 5 bases, and 10 bases stayed unmatched. The CDR3 spans 15 residues. CDR1 is MNHEY and CDR2 is SMNVEV in the germline V gene (reference sequence). The DNA of the CDR3 is TGTGCCAGCAGTTCCCGACAGGGGATGGTCGACGAGCAGTACTTC. Translation gives CASSSRQGMVDEQYF.

The table lists this clonotype with a few counts. The V and J genes are TRBV20-1 and TRBJ2-5; D is unresolved. V was clipped by 0 bases and J by 2 bases, with 10 bases between them. Germline V gene data show CDR1 as DFQATT and CDR2 as SNEGSKA (reference sequence). The CDR3 spans 14 residues. The CDR3 sequence is CSARDISQQETQYF. The CDR3 nucleotides are TGCAGTGCTAGAGATATCTCACAACAAGAGACCCAGTACTTC.

This clonotype was seen just once. The V gene is TRBV6-2 or TRBV6-3, the J gene TRBJ2-7; D is possibly TRBD1 or TRBD2 (5 bases each). The CDR3 has 16 residues. Germline assignment: CDR1 MNHEY and CDR2 SVGEGT. V dropped 6 bases and J dropped 0 bases, with 18 bases sitting between them. The CDR3 nucleotides are TGTGCCAGCAGGGACTCCATCGGGGCTATCTCCTACGAGCAGTACTTC. It encodes CASRDSIGAISYEQYF.